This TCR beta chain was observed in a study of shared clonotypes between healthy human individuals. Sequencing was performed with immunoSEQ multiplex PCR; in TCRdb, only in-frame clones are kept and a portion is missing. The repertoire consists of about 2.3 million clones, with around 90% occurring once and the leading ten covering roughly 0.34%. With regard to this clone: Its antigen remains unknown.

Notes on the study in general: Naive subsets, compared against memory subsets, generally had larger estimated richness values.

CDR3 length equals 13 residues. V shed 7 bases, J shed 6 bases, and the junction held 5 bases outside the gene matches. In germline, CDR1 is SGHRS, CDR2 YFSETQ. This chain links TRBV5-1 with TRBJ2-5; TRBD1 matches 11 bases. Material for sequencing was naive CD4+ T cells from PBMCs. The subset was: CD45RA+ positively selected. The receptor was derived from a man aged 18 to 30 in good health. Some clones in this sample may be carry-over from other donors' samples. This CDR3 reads CASWTGGAKTQYF. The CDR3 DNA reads TGCGCCAGCTGGACAGGGGGCGCGAAGACCCAGTACTTC.